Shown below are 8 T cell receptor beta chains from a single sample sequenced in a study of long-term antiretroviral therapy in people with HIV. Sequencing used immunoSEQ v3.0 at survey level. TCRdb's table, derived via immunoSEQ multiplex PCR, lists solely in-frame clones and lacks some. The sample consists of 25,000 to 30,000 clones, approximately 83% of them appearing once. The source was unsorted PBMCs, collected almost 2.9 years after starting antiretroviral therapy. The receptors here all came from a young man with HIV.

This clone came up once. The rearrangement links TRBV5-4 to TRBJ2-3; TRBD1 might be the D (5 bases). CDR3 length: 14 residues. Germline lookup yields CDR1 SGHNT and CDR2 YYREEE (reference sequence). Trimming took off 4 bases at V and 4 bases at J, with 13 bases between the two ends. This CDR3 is CASSGRVEADTQYF. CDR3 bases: TGTGCCAGCAGCGGCAGGGTTGAAGCAGATACGCAGTATTTT. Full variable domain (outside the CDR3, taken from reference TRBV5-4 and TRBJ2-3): ETGVTQSPTHLIKTRGQQVTLRCSSQSGHNTVSWYQQALGQGPQFIFQYYREEENGRGNFPPRFSGLQFPNYSSELNVNALELDDSALYLCASSGRVEADTQYFGPGTRLTVL.

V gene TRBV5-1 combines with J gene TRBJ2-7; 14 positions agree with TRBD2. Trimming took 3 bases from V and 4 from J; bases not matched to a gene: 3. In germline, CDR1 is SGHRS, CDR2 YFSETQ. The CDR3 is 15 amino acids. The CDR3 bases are TGCGCCAGCAGCTGGACTAGCGGGGGGCCATACGAGCAGTACTTC. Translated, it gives CASSWTSGGPYEQYF.

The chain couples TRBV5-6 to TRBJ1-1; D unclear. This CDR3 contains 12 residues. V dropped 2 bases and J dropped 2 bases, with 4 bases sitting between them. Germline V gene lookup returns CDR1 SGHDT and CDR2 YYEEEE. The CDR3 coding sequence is TGTGCCAGCAGCTTACTTAACACTGAAGCTTTCTTT. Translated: CASSLLNTEAFF.

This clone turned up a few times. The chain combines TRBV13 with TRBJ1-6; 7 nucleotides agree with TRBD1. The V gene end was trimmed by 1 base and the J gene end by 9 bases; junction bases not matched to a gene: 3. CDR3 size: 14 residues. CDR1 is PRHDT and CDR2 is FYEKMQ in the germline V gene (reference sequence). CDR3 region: CASSLAQGSSPLHF. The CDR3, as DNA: TGTGCCAGCAGCTTAGCACAGGGGAGTTCACCCCTCCACTTT.

For the CDR3, the DNA is TGTGCCACCAGCAGAGATCGGACAGGAAACAATGAGCAGTTCTTC. It translates to CATSRDRTGNNEQFF. The V and J genes are TRBV15 and TRBJ2-1, with 7 bases matching TRBD1. Germline values: CDR1 LNHNV, CDR2 YYDKDF (reference sequence). The trim removed 0 bases at V and 5 bases at J, leaving 4 bases unmatched. This CDR3 contains 15 residues.

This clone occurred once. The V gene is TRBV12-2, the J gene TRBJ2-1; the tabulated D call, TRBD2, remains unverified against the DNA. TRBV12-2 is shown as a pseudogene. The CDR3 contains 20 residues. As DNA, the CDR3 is TGTGCAAGTCGCTTAACTCCGGGACTAGCGGGGGTCCTCTCCTACAATGAGCAGTTCTTC. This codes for CASRLTPGLAGVLSYNEQFF.

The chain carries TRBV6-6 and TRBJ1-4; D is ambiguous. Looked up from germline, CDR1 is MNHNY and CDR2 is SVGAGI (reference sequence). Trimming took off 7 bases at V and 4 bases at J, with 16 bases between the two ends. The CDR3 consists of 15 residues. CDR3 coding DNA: TGTGCCAGCAAAGTAAGGGATATCTTTAATGAAAAACTGTTTTTT. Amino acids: CASKVRDIFNEKLFF.

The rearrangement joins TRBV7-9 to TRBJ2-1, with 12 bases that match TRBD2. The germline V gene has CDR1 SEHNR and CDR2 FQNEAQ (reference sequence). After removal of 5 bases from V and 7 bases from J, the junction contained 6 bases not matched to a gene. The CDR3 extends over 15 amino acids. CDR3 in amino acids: CASSPLAGGYNEQFF. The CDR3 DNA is TGTGCCAGCAGCCCACTAGCGGGGGGATATAATGAGCAGTTCTTC. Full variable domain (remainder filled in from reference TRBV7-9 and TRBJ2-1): DTGVSQNPRHKITKRGQNVTFRCDPISEHNRLYWYRQTLGQGPEFLTYFQNEAQLEKSRLLSDRFSAERPKGSFSTLEIQRTEQGDSAMYLCASSPLAGGYNEQFFGPGTRLTVL.